This is a list of T cell receptor beta chains from one sample in a study of cytomegalovirus exposure and HLA in healthy donors. Libraries were prepared by immunoSEQ multiplex PCR; TCRdb keeps only in-frame clonotypes and omits some of them. The sample shows roughly 110,000 clones, about 88% of them seen only once. The sequenced sample was PBMCs. These receptors originate from a young woman in good health and CMV-seropositive. CDR3s include the opening cysteine and the closing phenylalanine or tryptophan. The order of the fields is J gene, D gene, V gene, clone size, CDR3 DNA, CDR3 protein. The D gene is left open where the match is weak. Part of the rows lack a size; the others show once, few, many or a class for expanded clones.

>TRBJ1-1|TRBD1|TRBV5-4|-
TGTGCCAGCAGCTTTGGACAGGCCATGAACACTGAAGCTTTCTTT
CASSFGQAMNTEAFF
>TRBJ1-1|-|TRBV6-5|-
TGTGCCAGCAGTTTTCGGGGGTCAATGAACACTGAAGCTTTCTTT
CASSFRGSMNTEAFF
>TRBJ1-1|-|TRBV28|-
TGTGCCAGCACCTTTTTCCCTCCTCTTCGGGGCGGGATGAACACTGAAGCTTTCTTT
CASTFFPPLRGGMNTEAFF
>TRBJ2-5|-|TRBV27|-
TGTGCCAGCAGTCCCAACAGGGTGTTGGTGGAGACCCAGTACTTC
CASSPNRVLVETQYF
>TRBJ1-3|TRBD1|TRBV9|-
TGTGCCAGCAGCGTAGGACAGGGTACAGGAAACACCATATATTTT
CASSVGQGTGNTIYF
>TRBJ1-1|TRBD1|TRBV5-1|-
TGCGCCAGCAGCTCAGACCCCGGGACAGAGAACACTGAAGCTTTCTTT
CASSSDPGTENTEAFF
>TRBJ1-2|TRBD1|TRBV7-2|-
TGTGCCAGCAGAAAGCCGGGACAGCGGGGCTACACCTTC
CASRKPGQRGYTF
>TRBJ1-3|TRBD1|TRBV18|-
TGTGCCAGCTCCGGACAGGGGGCTGGAAACACCATATATTTT
CASSGQGAGNTIYF
>TRBJ2-3|-|TRBV7-9|-
TGTGCCAGCAGCTGGCAGGGGCAGTCAGATACGCAGTATTTT
CASSWQGQSDTQYF
>TRBJ1-5|-|TRBV19|-
TGTGCCAGTAGCACAGGGTTTTTGGGGTCCCAGCATTTT
CASSTGFLGSQHF
>TRBJ1-1|-|TRBV6-1|-
TGTGCCAGCAGTGCGAACAGGGTTCGCAACACTGAAGCTTTCTTT
CASSANRVRNTEAFF
>TRBJ1-2|TRBD1|TRBV6-5|-
TGTGCCAGCAGTAAGACCGGGACAGGGAGGTATGGCTACACCTTC
CASSKTGTGRYGYTF
>TRBJ1-4|-|TRBV4-1|-
TGCGCCAGCAGCCAAAGCGGCGGCAGTGAAAAACTGTTTTTT
CASSQSGGSEKLFF
>TRBJ2-7|-|TRBV11-2|-
TGTGCCAGCAGCTTAGCCGACAGAAGCTCCTACGAGCAGTACTTC
CASSLADRSSYEQYF
>TRBJ2-5|TRBD2|TRBV7-2|once
TGTGCCAGCAGCTTCCCTAGCGGGCAAGAGACCCAGTACTTC
CASSFPSGQETQYF
>TRBJ1-2|-|TRBV4-1|-
TGCGCCAGCAGCCAAGGAAGGGGTCTGGGCTACACCTTC
CASSQGRGLGYTF
>TRBJ2-7|TRBD1|TRBV27|-
TGTGCCAGCAGTCCAAGGACAGGGCACGAGCAGTACTTC
CASSPRTGHEQYF
>TRBJ2-1|TRBD2|TRBV6-1|-
TGTGCCAGCAGTCCTAGCGGGGGTTCCTACAATGAGCAGTTCTTC
CASSPSGGSYNEQFF
>TRBJ1-3|-|TRBV21-1|-
TGTGCCAGCACCCCAAATGAGTTAAGCTCTGGAAACACCATATATTTT
CASTPNELSSGNTIYF
>TRBJ1-2|TRBD1|TRBV11-2|-
TGTGCCAGCAGTTCCCTCGACAGGGGGGACTATGGCTACACCTTC
CASSSLDRGDYGYTF
>TRBJ2-5|TRBD2|TRBV9|-
TGTGCCAGCAGCATTAGCGGGGGGGCCTCAGAGACCCAGTACTTC
CASSISGGASETQYF
>TRBJ2-7|-|TRBV7-9|-
TGTGCCAGCAGCTTAGACCAGGGCTACGAGCAGTACTTC
CASSLDQGYEQYF
>TRBJ1-5|-|TRBV4-1|-
TGCGCCAGCAGCCAAGATCAGACAGTCCTGACGCCCCAGCATTTT
CASSQDQTVLTPQHF
>TRBJ2-1|TRBD2|TRBV13|-
TGTGCCAGCAGCTTCAGCGGGGGGGCCTTCAATGAGCAGTTCTTC
CASSFSGGAFNEQFF
>TRBJ1-2|-|TRBV6-5|once
TGTGCCAGCGGCCTTGAGGGTAGTGACTATGGCTACACCTTC
CASGLEGSDYGYTF
>TRBJ2-2|-|TRBV10-1|-
TGCGCCAGCAGTGTAGGGGTGGCCGGGGAGCTGTTTTTT
CASSVGVAGELFF
>TRBJ1-2|-|TRBV2|-
TGTGCCAGCAGACCAGACAGTTTTAACTATGGCTACACCTTC
CASRPDSFNYGYTF
>TRBJ2-5|-|TRBV2|-
TGTGCCAGCAGGAATCGGGGGTACCAAGAGACCCAGTACTTC
CASRNRGYQETQYF
>TRBJ1-4|TRBD1|TRBV4-1|-
TGCGCCAGCAGTCCCGGACAGGGGGCTGAAAAACTGTTTTTT
CASSPGQGAEKLFF
>TRBJ1-5|-|TRBV29-1|-
TGCAGCGTTGAAGGGGACGGCAGGGGAGAGCAGCCCCAGCATTTT
CSVEGDGRGEQPQHF
>TRBJ1-3|-|TRBV7-9|-
TGTGCCAGCGAGCCGAGCTCTGGAAACACCATATATTTT
CASEPSSGNTIYF
>TRBJ2-1|-|TRBV6-1|-
TGTGCCAGCGGACAGTTGTACAATGAGCAGTTCTTC
CASGQLYNEQFF
>TRBJ1-5|-|TRBV4-1|once
TGCGCCAGCAGCCATGGAGACAGACAGCCCCAGCATTTT
CASSHGDRQPQHF
>TRBJ1-2|TRBD1|TRBV6-5|-
TGTGCCGCCGGGACAGACTCTAACTATGGCTACACCTTC
CAAGTDSNYGYTF
>TRBJ2-1|-|TRBV27|once
TGTGCCAGCAGTTTATCGCTTCAGGACAGTGAGCAGTTCTTC
CASSLSLQDSEQFF
>TRBJ1-1|-|TRBV5-4|-
TGTGCCAGCAGCATTAACACGAACACTGAAGCTTTCTTT
CASSINTNTEAFF
>TRBJ2-2|TRBD1|TRBV5-6|-
TGTGCCAGCAACCGGGACAGCCTCACCGGGGAGCTGTTTTTT
CASNRDSLTGELFF
>TRBJ1-2|-|TRBV5-4|-
TGTGCCAGCAGCGTCCCGACGGGGGACGGCTATGGCTACACCTTC
CASSVPTGDGYGYTF
>TRBJ1-2|-|TRBV4-3|-
TGCGCCAGCAGCTCCCCCACCAGGGGACTAAACCCCTATGGCTACACCTTC
CASSSPTRGLNPYGYTF
>TRBJ1-2|-|TRBV6-1|-
TGTGCCAGCAGTGAAGCAAGCGGAGGTAACTATGGCTACACCTTC
CASSEASGGNYGYTF
>TRBJ1-2|TRBD1|TRBV10-3|-
TGTGCCATCAGTGGGACAGGGGGCGACTATGGCTACACCTTC
CAISGTGGDYGYTF
>TRBJ1-2|-|TRBV19|-
TGTGCCAGTAGGGCTGGGGGGATCAACACCTTC
CASRAGGINTF
>TRBJ1-1|-|TRBV6-5|-
TGTGCCAGCAGTTACGGGGGGGACACTGAAGCTTTCTTT
CASSYGGDTEAFF
>TRBJ1-2|TRBD1|TRBV28|-
TGTGCCAGCAGTTTCTTGGGACAGGGGGCTGGCTACACCTTC
CASSFLGQGAGYTF
>TRBJ2-1|-|TRBV2|-
TGTGCCAGCGGGCGGACAGCTCATGAGCAGTTCTTC
CASGRTAHEQFF
>TRBJ2-5|-|TRBV28|-
TGTGCCAGCAAGAGGGGCCCAGGACAGCCTGATATAGAGACCCAGTACTTC
CASKRGPGQPDIETQYF
>TRBJ2-1|TRBD2|TRBV6-1|-
TGTGCCAGCAGTGATGGGGCTAGCGGGGGGGGGCCTAACAATGAGCAGTTCTTC
CASSDGASGGGPNNEQFF
>TRBJ2-1|TRBD1|TRBV7-9|-
TGTGCCAGCAGCCCGGGACAGGGGGGAAACAATGAGCAGTTCTTC
CASSPGQGGNNEQFF
>TRBJ2-3|TRBD2|TRBV5-6|once
TGTGCCAGCAGCCGGACTAGCGGGGAAGCGGCAGATACGCAGTATTTT
CASSRTSGEAADTQYF
>TRBJ1-2|-|TRBV29-1|few
TGCAGCGGAGACGCGGAACTAGACGGCTACACCTTC
CSGDAELDGYTF
>TRBJ2-7|TRBD1|TRBV5-4|-
TGTGCCAGCAGCTTCAACCGAGGCTCAGGGGGCCCCTACGAGCAGTACTTC
CASSFNRGSGGPYEQYF
>TRBJ1-5|-|TRBV28|-
TGTGCCAGCAGATTACAGGGAACCAATCAGCCCCAGCATTTT
CASRLQGTNQPQHF
>TRBJ2-3|TRBD2|TRBV9|-
TGTGCCAGCAGCGTAGAACCGGGACTAGCGGGGGCCGGGTTAACAGATACGCAGTATTTT
CASSVEPGLAGAGLTDTQYF